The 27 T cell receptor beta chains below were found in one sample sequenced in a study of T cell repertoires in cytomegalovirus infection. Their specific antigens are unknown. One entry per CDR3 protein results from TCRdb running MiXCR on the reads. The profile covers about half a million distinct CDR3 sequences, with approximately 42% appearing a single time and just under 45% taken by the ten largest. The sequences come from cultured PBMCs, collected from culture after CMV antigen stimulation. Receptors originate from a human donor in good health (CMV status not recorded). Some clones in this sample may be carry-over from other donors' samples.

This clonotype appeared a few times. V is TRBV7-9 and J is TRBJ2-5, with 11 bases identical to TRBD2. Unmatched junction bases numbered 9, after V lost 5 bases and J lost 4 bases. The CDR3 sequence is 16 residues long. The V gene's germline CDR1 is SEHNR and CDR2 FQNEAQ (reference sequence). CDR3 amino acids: CASSTTGLAGRETQYF. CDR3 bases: TGTGCCAGCAGCACAACCGGACTAGCGGGTCGAGAGACCCAGTACTTC.

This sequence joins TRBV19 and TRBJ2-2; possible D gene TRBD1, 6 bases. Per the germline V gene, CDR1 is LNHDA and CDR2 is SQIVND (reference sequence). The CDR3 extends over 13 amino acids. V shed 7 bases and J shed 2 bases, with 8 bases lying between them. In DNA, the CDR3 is TGTGCCAGTACAGGGGAAAACACCGGGGAGCTGTTTTTT. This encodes CASTGENTGELFF. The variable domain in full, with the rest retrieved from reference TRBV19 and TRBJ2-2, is DGGITQSPKYLFRKEGQNVTLSCEQNLNHDAMYWYRQDPGQGLRLIYYSQIVNDFQKGDIAEGYSVSREKKESFPLTVTSAQKNPTAFYLCASTGENTGELFFGEGSRLTVL.

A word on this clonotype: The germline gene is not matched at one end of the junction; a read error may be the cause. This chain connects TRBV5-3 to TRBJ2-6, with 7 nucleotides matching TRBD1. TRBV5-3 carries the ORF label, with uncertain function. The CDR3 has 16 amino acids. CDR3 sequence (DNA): TGTGCCAGCAGCTGGCGACAGGGTTCTGGGGCCAACGTCCTGACTTTC. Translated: CASSWRQGSGANVLTF.

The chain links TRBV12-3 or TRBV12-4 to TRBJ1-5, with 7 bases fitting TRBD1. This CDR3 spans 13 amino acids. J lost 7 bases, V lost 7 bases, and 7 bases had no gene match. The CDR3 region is CASTWTGGQPQHF. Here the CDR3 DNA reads TGTGCCAGCACCTGGACAGGAGGGCAGCCCCAGCATTTT.

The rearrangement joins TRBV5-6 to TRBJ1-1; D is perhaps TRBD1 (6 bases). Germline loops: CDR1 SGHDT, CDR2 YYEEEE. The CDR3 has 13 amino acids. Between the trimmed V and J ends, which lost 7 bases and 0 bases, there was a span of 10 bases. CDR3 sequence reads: CASGRGLNTEAFF. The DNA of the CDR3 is TGTGCCAGCGGCAGGGGCTTGAACACTGAAGCTTTCTTT.

CDR3 residues: CAWAPSPKGAFF. In DNA form, the CDR3 reads TGTGCCTGGGCCCCGTCACCTAAAGGGGCTTTCTTT. This chain joins TRBV30 and TRBJ1-1; D is unresolved. The CDR3 spans 12 residues. Germline CDR1 and CDR2: GTSNPN and SVGIG (reference sequence). The V end lost 5 bases, the J end lost 11 bases, and 18 bases lay between the germline ends.

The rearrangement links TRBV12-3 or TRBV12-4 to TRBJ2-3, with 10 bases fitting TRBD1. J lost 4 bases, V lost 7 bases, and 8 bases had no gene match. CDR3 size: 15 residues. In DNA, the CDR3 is TGTGCCAGCAACACCCGGGACAGGGGCCCAGATACGCAGTATTTT. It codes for CASNTRDRGPDTQYF.

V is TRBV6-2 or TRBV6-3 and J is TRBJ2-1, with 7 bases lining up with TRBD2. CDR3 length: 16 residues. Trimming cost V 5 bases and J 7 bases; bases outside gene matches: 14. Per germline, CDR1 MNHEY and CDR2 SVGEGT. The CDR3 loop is CASSLRVLQRGNEQFF. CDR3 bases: TGTGCCAGCAGTCTCCGGGTCCTGCAGCGGGGAAATGAGCAGTTCTTC.

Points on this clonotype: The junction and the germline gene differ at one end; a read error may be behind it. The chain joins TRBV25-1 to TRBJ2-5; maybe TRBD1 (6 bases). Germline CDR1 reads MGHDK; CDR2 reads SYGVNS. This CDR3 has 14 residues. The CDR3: CASSEGDLQETQYF. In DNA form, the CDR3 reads TGCGCCAGCAGTGAGGGGGACCTTCAAGAGACCCAGTACTTC.

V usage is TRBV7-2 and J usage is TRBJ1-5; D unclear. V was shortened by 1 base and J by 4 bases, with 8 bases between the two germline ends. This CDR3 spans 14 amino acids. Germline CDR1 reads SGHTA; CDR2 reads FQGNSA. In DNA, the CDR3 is TGTGCCAGCAGCTTAGTCGGACTGAATCAGCCCCAGCATTTT. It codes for CASSLVGLNQPQHF.

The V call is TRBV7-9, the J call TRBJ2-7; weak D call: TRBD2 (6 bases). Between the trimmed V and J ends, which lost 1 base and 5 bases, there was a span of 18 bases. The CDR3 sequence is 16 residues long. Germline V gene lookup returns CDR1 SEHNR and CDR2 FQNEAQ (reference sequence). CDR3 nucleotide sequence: TGTGCCAGCAGCTTAGGGGCGGGGCGGGGCAGCCACGAGCAGTACTTC. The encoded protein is CASSLGAGRGSHEQYF.

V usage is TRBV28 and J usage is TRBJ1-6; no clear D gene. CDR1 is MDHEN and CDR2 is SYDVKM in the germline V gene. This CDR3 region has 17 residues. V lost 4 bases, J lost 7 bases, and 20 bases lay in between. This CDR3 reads CASSSESPGPRNSPLHF. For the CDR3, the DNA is TGTGCCAGCAGTTCTGAATCTCCAGGACCAAGAAATTCACCCCTCCACTTT.

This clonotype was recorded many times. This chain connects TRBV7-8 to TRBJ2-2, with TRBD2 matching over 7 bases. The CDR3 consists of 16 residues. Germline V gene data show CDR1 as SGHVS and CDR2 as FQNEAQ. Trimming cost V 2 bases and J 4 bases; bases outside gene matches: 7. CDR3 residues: CASSLIAGVATGELFF. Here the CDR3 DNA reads TGTGCCAGCAGCTTAATCGCGGGAGTTGCCACCGGGGAGCTGTTTTTT.

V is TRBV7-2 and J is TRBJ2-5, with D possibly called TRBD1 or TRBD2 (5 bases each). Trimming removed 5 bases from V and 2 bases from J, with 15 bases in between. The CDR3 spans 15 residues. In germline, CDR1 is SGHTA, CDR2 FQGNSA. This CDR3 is CASSPSREWQETQYF. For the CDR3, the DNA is TGTGCCAGCAGCCCGAGCAGGGAGTGGCAAGAGACCCAGTACTTC. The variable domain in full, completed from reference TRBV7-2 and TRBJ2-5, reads GAGVSQSPSNKVTEKGKDVELRCDPISGHTALYWYRQSLGQGLEFLIYFQGNSAPDKSGLPSDRFSAERTGGSVSTLTIQRTQQEDSAVYLCASSPSREWQETQYFGPGTRLLVL.

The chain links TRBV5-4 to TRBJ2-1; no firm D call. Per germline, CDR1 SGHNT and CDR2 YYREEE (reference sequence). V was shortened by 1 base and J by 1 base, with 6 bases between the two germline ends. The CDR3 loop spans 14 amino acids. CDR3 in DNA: TGTGCCAGCAGCTTGACGCCTTCCTACAATGAGCAGTTCTTC. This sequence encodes CASSLTPSYNEQFF.

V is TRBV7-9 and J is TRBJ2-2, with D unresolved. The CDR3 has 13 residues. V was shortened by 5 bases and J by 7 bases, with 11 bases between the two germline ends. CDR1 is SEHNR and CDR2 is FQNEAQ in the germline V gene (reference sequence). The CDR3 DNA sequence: TGTGCCAGCAGCCTCACCCACGGCGGGGAGCTGTTTTTT. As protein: CASSLTHGGELFF.

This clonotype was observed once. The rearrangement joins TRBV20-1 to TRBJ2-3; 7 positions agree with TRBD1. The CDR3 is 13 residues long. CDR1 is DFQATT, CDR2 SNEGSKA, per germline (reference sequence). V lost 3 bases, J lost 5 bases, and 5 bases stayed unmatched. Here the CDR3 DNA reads TGCAGTGCTAGTCCCTCAGGGGGAGATACGCAGTATTTT. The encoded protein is CSASPSGGDTQYF.

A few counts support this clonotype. The CDR3 DNA reads TGTGCCAGCACTCGATTCCTAGCGGAGGTGGGCTACAATGAGCAGTTCTTC. Translating gives CASTRFLAEVGYNEQFF. The rearrangement links TRBV12-3 or TRBV12-4 to TRBJ2-1; 7 bases align to TRBD2. This CDR3 is built from 17 residues. V trimming: 7 bases; J trimming: 3 bases; junction bases outside the gene matches: 15.

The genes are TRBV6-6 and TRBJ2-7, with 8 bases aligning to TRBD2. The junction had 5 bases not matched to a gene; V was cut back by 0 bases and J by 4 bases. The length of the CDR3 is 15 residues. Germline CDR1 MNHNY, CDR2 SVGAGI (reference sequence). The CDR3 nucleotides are TGTGCCAGCAGTTACTCAGGGACTAGTGGGTACGAGCAGTACTTC. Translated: CASSYSGTSGYEQYF.

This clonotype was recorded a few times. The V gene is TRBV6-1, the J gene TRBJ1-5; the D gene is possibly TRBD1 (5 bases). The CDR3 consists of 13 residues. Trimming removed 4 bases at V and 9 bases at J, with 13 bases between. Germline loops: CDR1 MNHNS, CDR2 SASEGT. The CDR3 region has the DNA TGTGCCAGCAGTGGAGACAGAGATAGGCCCCAGCATTTT. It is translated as CASSGDRDRPQHF.

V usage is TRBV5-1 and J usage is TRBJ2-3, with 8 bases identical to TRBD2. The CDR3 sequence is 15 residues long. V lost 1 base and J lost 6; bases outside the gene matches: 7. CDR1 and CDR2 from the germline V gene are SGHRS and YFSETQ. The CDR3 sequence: CASSLSGGPGDTQYF. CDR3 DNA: TGCGCCAGCAGCTTGTCGGGAGGGCCAGGGGATACGCAGTATTTT. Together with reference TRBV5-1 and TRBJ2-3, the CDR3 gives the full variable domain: KAGVTQTPRYLIKTRGQQVTLSCSPISGHRSVSWYQQTPGQGLQFLFEYFSETQRNKGNFPGRFSGRQFSNSRSEMNVSTLELGDSALYLCASSLSGGPGDTQYFGPGTRLTVL.

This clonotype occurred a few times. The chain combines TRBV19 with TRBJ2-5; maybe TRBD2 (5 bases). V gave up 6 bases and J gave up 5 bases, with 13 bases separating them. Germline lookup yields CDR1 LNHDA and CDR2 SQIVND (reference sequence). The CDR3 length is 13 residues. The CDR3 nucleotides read TGTGCCAGTAGCAGCGACTATATTGAGACCCAGTACTTC. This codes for CASSSDYIETQYF.

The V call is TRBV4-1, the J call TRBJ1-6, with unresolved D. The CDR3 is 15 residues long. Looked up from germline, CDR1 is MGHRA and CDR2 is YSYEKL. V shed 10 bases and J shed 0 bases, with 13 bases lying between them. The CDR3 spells CATTASGSYNSPLHF. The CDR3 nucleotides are TGCGCCACTACGGCCAGTGGCTCCTATAATTCACCCCTCCACTTT.

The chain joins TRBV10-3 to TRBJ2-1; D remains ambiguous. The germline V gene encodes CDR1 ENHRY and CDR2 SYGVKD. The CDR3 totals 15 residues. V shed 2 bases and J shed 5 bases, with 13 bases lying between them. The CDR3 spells CAISEPGRDNNEQFF. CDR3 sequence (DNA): TGTGCCATCAGTGAGCCAGGACGAGACAACAATGAGCAGTTCTTC.

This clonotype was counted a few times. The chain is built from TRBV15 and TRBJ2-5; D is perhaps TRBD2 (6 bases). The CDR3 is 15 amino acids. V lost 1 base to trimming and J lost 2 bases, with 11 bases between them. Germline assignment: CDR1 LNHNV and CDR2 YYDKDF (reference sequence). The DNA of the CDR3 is TGTGCCACCAGCAGAGGATCGGCGGGACAAGAGACCCAGTACTTC. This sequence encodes CATSRGSAGQETQYF.

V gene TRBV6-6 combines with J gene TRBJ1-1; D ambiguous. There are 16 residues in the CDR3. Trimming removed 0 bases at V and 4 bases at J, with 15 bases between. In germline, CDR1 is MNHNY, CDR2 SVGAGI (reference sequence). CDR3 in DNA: TGTGCCAGCAGTTACTCGAGCCGTTCAGGAGCCACTGAAGCTTTCTTT. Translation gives CASSYSSRSGATEAFF.

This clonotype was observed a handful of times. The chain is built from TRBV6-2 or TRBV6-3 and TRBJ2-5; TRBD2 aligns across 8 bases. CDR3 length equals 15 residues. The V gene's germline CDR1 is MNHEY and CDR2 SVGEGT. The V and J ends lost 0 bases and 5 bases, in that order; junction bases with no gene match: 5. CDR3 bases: TGTGCCAGCAGTTACTCTGGACTAGCCTCGGAGACCCAGTACTTC. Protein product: CASSYSGLASETQYF.